A selection of T cell receptor beta chains follows, all from one sample in a study of T cells in Graves' hyperthyroidism and ophthalmopathy. TCRdb called the multiplex PCR reads again in MiXCR, with one record for every CDR3 protein. This repertoire shows about 640,000 distinct CDR3 sequences, around 21% found once; its top ten account for 34%. Sequencing used blood. The receptors were gathered from a man aged 30 to 45 with Graves' ophthalmopathy. CDR3s include the opening cysteine and the closing phenylalanine or tryptophan. The D gene is left open where the match is weak. Clone sizes are given selectively: once, few, many, or a class where the clone is expanded.

J	size	V	D	DNA	CDR3
TRBJ2-7	.	TRBV13	TRBD2	TGTGCCAGCAGCTCCGGACTAGCGGGAGTTCACGAGCAGTACTTC	CASSSGLAGVHEQYF
TRBJ2-7	.	TRBV4-1	.	TGCGCCAGCAGCCAAGATGCCGCCTCCTACGAGCAGTACTTC	CASSQDAASYEQYF
TRBJ2-1	.	TRBV5-1	.	TGTGCCAGCAGCTTGGTAAGCGAGCAGTTCTTC	CASSLVSEQFF
TRBJ2-1	many	TRBV27	.	TGTGCCAGCAGTCCCGGGCCTTCTTCAGGGATGAATGAGCAGTTCTTC	CASSPGPSSGMNEQFF
TRBJ2-1	.	TRBV28	.	TGTGCCAGCACTCAGGGTTCCTACAATGAGCAGTTCTTC	CASTQGSYNEQFF
TRBJ2-7	.	TRBV19	.	TGTGCCAGTAGCCTTAATATCCGGGAGACCTCCTACGAGCAGTACTTC	CASSLNIRETSYEQYF
TRBJ1-2	few	TRBV12-5	.	TGTGCTAGTGGTCCCCTCCCCGGGCCCAACTATGGCTACACCTTC	CASGPLPGPNYGYTF
TRBJ2-7	.	TRBV18	TRBD1	TGTGCCAGCTCACCGGGGACAGGCCTCCTTCACGAGCAGTACTTC	CASSPGTGLLHEQYF
TRBJ1-1	few	TRBV3-1	.	TGTGCCAGCAGCCCCCCCCCCGGGGGGGGGCGGGCCCGGATGAACACTGAAGCTTTCTTT	CASSPPPGGGRARMNTEAFF
TRBJ2-1	many	TRBV30	TRBD1	TGTGCCTGGGGGACAGGGGGCTTAAGGTTCTTC	CAWGTGGLRFF
TRBJ2-5	.	TRBV20-1	TRBD2	TGCAGTGCTAGAGTGGCTAGCGGGGCTTCTATAGAGACCCAGTACTTC	CSARVASGASIETQYF
TRBJ2-2	.	TRBV7-3	TRBD2	TGTGCCAGCAGCTTAGCGGGCGGGAGGGCCCTCACCGGGGAGCTGTTTTTT	CASSLAGGRALTGELFF
TRBJ2-5	.	TRBV29-1	TRBD1	TGCAGCGTTGATTCTAGAGGGACAGGGGGTACAAAGACCCAGTACTTC	CSVDSRGTGGTKTQYF
TRBJ1-2	many	TRBV6-2/TRBV6-3	TRBD1	TGTGCCAGCAGGAGGACGCAAGACAGGGGTTATGGCTACACCTTC	CASRRTQDRGYGYTF
TRBJ1-3	.	TRBV20-1	.	TGCAGTGCTAGAAAGCCTGGAAACACCATATATTTT	CSARKPGNTIYF